This record looks at one T cell receptor (beta chain) sequence and its context. Its antigen remains unidentified. Germline V gives CDR1 MDHEN, CDR2 SYDVKM. The CDR3 length is 16 residues. V was cut by 6 bases and J by 4 bases, with 22 bases left in between. This entry belongs to a study of STAT5B mutations in CD4+ large granular lymphocyte leukemia. General study results and limits: Patient CD4-sorted repertoires stayed more clonal than healthy ones after leukemic-clone removal. No patients shared main leukemic clonotypes, though 25% to 30% appeared at low frequency elsewhere. Higher CD4+ than CD8+ T-LGLL clonality might reflect small sample size.

As originally analysed: Productive clonotypes were detectable down to 2.59 x 10-5 frequency. The data were produced by immunoSEQ multiplex PCR, yet TCRdb's version contains in-frame clones alone and is incomplete. V and J calls and clone size are given by that table; D and trimming were obtained from the DNA. The table shows 35,000 to 45,000 clones, with approximately 83% occurring only once. The rearrangement links TRBV28 to TRBJ2-7, with a possible D match to TRBD2 (5 bases). The source of this sequence is a human donor in good health. The sequenced sample was CD4+ T cells from blood buffy coats. The CDR3, as DNA: TGTGCCAGCAGAACCGTGAGGAATTCGGGGATATACGAGCAGTACTTC. Residues: CASRTVRNSGIYEQYF.